The 7 T cell receptor beta chains below come from one sample, sequenced in a study of blood T cells in healthy people across ages. A sample-barcoded 5' primer and a J-beta primer mix were used in a second PCR of roughly 6 to 11 cycles. TCRdb redid the calling of the 5' RACE reads with MiXCR, one entry per CDR3 protein. Of fewer than 800,000 distinct CDR3 sequences in the sample, under 25% were seen once. Input material: blood. The receptors stem from a man aged 70-80 years in good health.

This chain joins TRBV20-1 and TRBJ1-3, with 7 positions matching TRBD1. Unmatched junction bases numbered 5, after V lost 6 bases and J lost 0 bases. The CDR3 contains 14 residues. Germline CDR1 is DFQATT and CDR2 is SNEGSKA (reference sequence). CDR3 nucleotide sequence: TGCAGTGCAGAGACAGGGAGCTCTGGAAACACCATATATTTT. Its translation: CSAETGSSGNTIYF.

This clonotype has only a few counts. The J gene is TRBJ2-1, the V gene TRBV20-1; D not certain. Trimming shortened V by 1 base and J by 0 bases, and 7 bases separated the two germline ends. Germline-derived CDR1 and CDR2 are DFQATT and SNEGSKA (reference sequence). The CDR3 is made up of 14 amino acids. The CDR3 sequence is CSARGASSYNEQFF. The CDR3 bases are TGCAGTGCTAGAGGGGCGAGCTCCTACAATGAGCAGTTCTTC.

The rearrangement joins TRBV10-3 to TRBJ2-3; a possible D gene is TRBD1 (6 bases). Germline CDR1 reads ENHRY; CDR2 reads SYGVKD. The CDR3 spans 14 residues. V shed 0 bases and J shed 6 bases, with 10 bases lying between them. CDR3 in DNA: TGTGCCATCAGTGAGTCGGGGGCCTTCGATACGCAGTATTTT. Translating gives CAISESGAFDTQYF.

V is TRBV5-5 and J is TRBJ2-7; D remains unclear. Germline CDR1 reads SGHKS; CDR2 reads YYEKEE (reference sequence). The CDR3 consists of 15 residues. V lost 4 bases and J 0 bases, leaving 14 bases between the germline ends. The CDR3 nucleotides read TGTGCCAGCAGCCTTGCACCGGGCGACTCCTACGAGCAGTACTTC. It is translated as CASSLAPGDSYEQYF. Full variable domain (outside the CDR3, taken from reference TRBV5-5 and TRBJ2-7): DAGVTQSPTHLIKTRGQQVTLRCSPISGHKSVSWYQQVLGQGPQFIFQYYEKEERGRGNFPDRFSARQFPNYSSELNVNALLLGDSALYLCASSLAPGDSYEQYFGPGTRLTVT.

This clonotype was observed a single time. The chain combines TRBV5-5 with TRBJ2-7; D perhaps matches TRBD1 (5 bases). This CDR3 region has 14 residues. Trimming took off 0 bases at V and 3 bases at J, with 10 bases between the two ends. From germline, CDR1 is SGHKS and CDR2 YYEKEE (reference sequence). The CDR3 sequence: CASSLAHQGYEQYF. CDR3 nucleotides: TGTGCCAGCAGCTTGGCTCACCAGGGCTACGAGCAGTACTTC.

J is TRBJ2-1 and V is TRBV20-1, with 7 bases identical to TRBD1. From germline, CDR1 is DFQATT and CDR2 SNEGSKA (reference sequence). With 8 bases clipped from V and 9 bases from J, the junction kept 13 bases outside the gene matches. The CDR3 spans 13 residues. The CDR3 spells CSPERPGGVEQFF. CDR3 coding DNA: TGCAGTCCCGAGAGGCCAGGGGGAGTTGAGCAGTTCTTC.

The V gene is TRBV10-3, the J gene TRBJ1-4; D is unresolved. The CDR3 sequence is 16 residues long. Germline CDR1 is ENHRY and CDR2 is SYGVKD. Deletions cut 3 bases from V and 0 bases from J, with 11 bases between. The CDR3 region is CAISDRTAATNEKLFF. The CDR3 nucleotides read TGTGCCATCAGTGACAGGACTGCTGCAACTAATGAAAAACTGTTTTTT.